This T cell receptor (beta chain) was recorded in a study of radiation and T cells in renal cell carcinoma. The treatment: treatment-naive control, cytoreductive nephrectomy. Treatment-naive patients without radiation supplied the control tumors at nephrectomy. The CDR3 extends over 16 amino acids. The V gene lost 4 bases and the J gene lost 6 bases, with 18 bases spanning the gap. Per germline, CDR1 SEHNR and CDR2 FQNEAQ (reference sequence). The method was immunoSEQ multiplex PCR; TCRdb's version includes in-frame clones alone and lacks a portion of them. The sample includes 18,000 or so clones, over 50% of them seen just once. This clone was seen only a few times.

The rearrangement uses TRBV7-9 and TRBJ2-2; D is perhaps TRBD1 (6 bases). Sample: tumor tissue, taken from a patient whose treatment was nephrectomy without radiotherapy. The sequence derives from a man aged 50 or older with renal cell carcinoma. In DNA form, the CDR3 reads TGTGCCAGCAGCTCCTATGGGGACACCTATTCCGGGGAGCTGTTTTTT. Amino acids: CASSSYGDTYSGELFF. Based on the CDR3 plus reference TRBV7-9 and TRBJ2-2, the full variable domain is DTGVSQNPRHKITKRGQNVTFRCDPISEHNRLYWYRQTLGQGPEFLTYFQNEAQLEKSRLLSDRFSAERPKGSFSTLEIQRTEQGDSAMYLCASSSYGDTYSGELFFGEGSRLTVL.